Below are 25 T cell receptor beta chains sequenced from a single sample in a study of blood T cell repertoires in COVID-19. The method was immunoSEQ multiplex PCR; TCRdb's version includes in-frame clones alone and lacks a portion of them. The sample contains 60,000 to 80,000 clones, approximately 80% of which appear only once. The sequenced sample was peripheral blood. Every receptor here comes from a man aged 50 or older with COVID-19, enrolled during active disease.

The gene calls are TRBV18 and TRBJ2-5, with a weak D call TRBD2 (5 bases). Between the trimmed V and J ends, which lost 0 bases and 5 bases, there was a span of 13 bases. The CDR3 length is 15 residues. Germline lookup yields CDR1 KGHSH and CDR2 LQKENI. The CDR3 here is CASSPPVAGGETQYF. DNA for the CDR3: TGTGCCAGCTCACCACCGGTGGCAGGCGGGGAGACCCAGTACTTC.

Notes on this clone: Other DNA sequences within the sample encode an identical CDR3. The V and J genes are TRBV19 and TRBJ1-1; tentatively, D is TRBD1 (6 bases). This CDR3 is built from 13 residues. Germline V gives CDR1 LNHDA, CDR2 SQIVND (reference sequence). V lost 3 bases to trimming and J lost 4 bases, with 9 bases between them. In DNA, the CDR3 is TGTGCCAGTAGTATCGTACAGGGCACTGAAGCTTTCTTT. It codes for CASSIVQGTEAFF.

The chain has TRBV28 and TRBJ2-5, with TRBD2 as a possible D gene (6 bases). The CDR3 covers 15 residues. Germline CDR1 and CDR2: MDHEN and SYDVKM. V lost 1 base and J lost 5, with 14 bases in between. The CDR3 sequence: CASSLLRDIGETQYF. The CDR3 nucleotides read TGTGCCAGCAGTTTATTGCGGGATATAGGGGAGACCCAGTACTTC.

The chain combines TRBV7-6 with TRBJ2-1; the D gene is possibly TRBD2 (6 bases). The V end was cut by 5 bases, the J end by 2 bases, with 16 bases between. The CDR3 is 16 amino acids. CDR1 and CDR2 (germline): SGHVS, FNYEAQ. The CDR3 bases are TGTGCCAGCAGCACCGGGCGGGGCGGGACCTACAATGAGCAGTTCTTC. Its translation is CASSTGRGGTYNEQFF.

The V call is TRBV2, the J call TRBJ1-4; 7 positions agree with TRBD1. V was clipped by 6 bases and J by 11 bases; unmatched bases: 3. Germline values: CDR1 SNHLY, CDR2 FYNNEI. This CDR3 contains 11 residues. The CDR3 DNA is TGTGCCAGCAGACAGGGGTGGAAACTGTTTTTT. Translating it yields CASRQGWKLFF.

This chain uses TRBV9 with TRBJ2-2; 10 positions agree with TRBD2. Germline trimming cut 4 bases from V and 6 bases from J; bases unmatched to any gene: 6. Germline lookup yields CDR1 SGDLS and CDR2 YYNGEE. The CDR3 sequence is 15 residues long. CDR3 protein: CASSSLAGEAGELFF. DNA of the CDR3: TGTGCCAGCAGCTCTCTAGCGGGAGAGGCCGGGGAGCTGTTTTTT.

The rearrangement joins TRBV7-2 to TRBJ2-1, with 9 bases identical to TRBD2. Germline V gives CDR1 SGHTA, CDR2 FQGNSA. V dropped 1 base and J dropped 2; count of bases not matched to a gene: 3. This CDR3 contains 16 residues. This CDR3 reads CASSLDGGRAYNEQFF. CDR3 DNA: TGTGCCAGCAGCTTAGACGGCGGGAGGGCCTACAATGAGCAGTTCTTC.

CDR3 protein: CASSQGVTVMQYF. In DNA form, the CDR3 reads TGTGCCAGCAGCCAAGGGGTGACTGTCATGCAGTACTTC. The chain is built from TRBV3-1 (or the pseudogene TRBV3-2) and TRBJ2-7; D unresolved. Looked up from germline, CDR1 is LGHDT and CDR2 is YNNKEL (reference sequence). Trimming pared 1 base from V and 9 bases from J, leaving 13 bases between. The length of the CDR3 is 13 residues.

This sequence joins TRBV7-8 and TRBJ1-6; D is ambiguous. The germline V and J ends were trimmed by 5 bases and 2 bases, with 19 bases remaining between them. Germline values: CDR1 SGHVS, CDR2 FQNEAQ. CDR3 length equals 18 residues. The chain's CDR3 is CASSRLSAETAYNSPLHF. In DNA, the CDR3 is TGTGCCAGCAGCCGCTTATCGGCGGAAACGGCCTATAATTCACCCCTCCACTTT.

This clone was recorded only once. V gene TRBV28 combines with J gene TRBJ1-1; the match to TRBD1 covers 7 bases. This CDR3 is built from 14 residues. Germline V gene sequence: CDR1 MDHEN, CDR2 SYDVKM. With 6 bases clipped from V and 1 base from J, the junction kept 5 bases outside the gene matches. Written as DNA, the CDR3 is TGTGCCAGCAGCTCTTGGACAGGGAACACTGAAGCTTTCTTT. It is translated as CASSSWTGNTEAFF.

The rearrangement uses TRBV19 and TRBJ1-1; 9 nucleotides align to TRBD1. Germline trimming cut 3 bases from V and 1 base from J; bases unmatched to any gene: 3. The CDR3 totals 15 residues. Germline V gene sequence: CDR1 LNHDA, CDR2 SQIVND (reference sequence). CDR3 amino acids: CASSMDRGENTEAFF. CDR3 DNA sequence: TGTGCCAGTAGTATGGACAGGGGCGAGAACACTGAAGCTTTCTTT.

The genes are TRBV9 and TRBJ2-3, with 9 bases matching TRBD1. Germline V gene data show CDR1 as SGDLS and CDR2 as YYNGEE. Germline trimming cut 0 bases from V and 4 bases from J; bases unmatched to any gene: 3. The CDR3 contains 15 residues. CDR3 in amino acids: CASSVGWDRADTQYF. CDR3 sequence (DNA): TGTGCCAGCAGCGTAGGTTGGGACAGGGCAGATACGCAGTATTTT.

The chain couples TRBV19 to TRBJ1-3, with 9 positions matching TRBD1. Germline lookup yields CDR1 LNHDA and CDR2 SQIVND (reference sequence). V was pared by 5 bases and J by 2 bases, with 13 bases of the junction left unmatched. The CDR3 loop spans 18 amino acids. The CDR3 DNA is TGTGCCAGTAGTCTAACAGGGGGCCCCGATTGGACTGGAAACACCATATATTTT. Its protein product is CASSLTGGPDWTGNTIYF.

CDR3 residues: CASSGTSGFYEQYF. DNA for the CDR3: TGTGCCAGCAGCGGGACTAGCGGGTTTTACGAGCAGTACTTC. This chain links TRBV5-5 with TRBJ2-7; 12 bases agree with TRBD2. Germline CDR1 is SGHKS and CDR2 is YYEKEE (reference sequence). The CDR3 contains 14 residues. V trimming: 4 bases; J trimming: 4 bases; junction bases outside the gene matches: 3. The whole variable domain, filled in from reference TRBV5-5 and TRBJ2-7, reads DAGVTQSPTHLIKTRGQQVTLRCSPISGHKSVSWYQQVLGQGPQFIFQYYEKEERGRGNFPDRFSARQFPNYSSELNVNALLLGDSALYLCASSGTSGFYEQYFGPGTRLTVT.

The rearrangement joins TRBV5-1 to TRBJ2-1; the match to TRBD1 covers 9 bases. Germline V gene data show CDR1 as SGHRS and CDR2 as YFSETQ. The V gene end was trimmed by 4 bases and the J gene end by 0 bases; junction bases not matched to a gene: 2. The CDR3 is 15 residues long. CDR3 in DNA: TGCGCCAGCAGCAGGGGACAGGGCTCCTACAATGAGCAGTTCTTC. It codes for CASSRGQGSYNEQFF.

This chain connects TRBV4-2 to TRBJ2-1, with D perhaps matching TRBD1 (6 bases). The ends were cut back, 2 bases at V and 7 bases at J, with 18 bases in the middle. CDR1 and CDR2 (germline): LGHNA, YNFKEQ. This CDR3 spans 16 amino acids. The CDR3 sequence: CASSQNTGMGDNEQFF. The CDR3 coding sequence is TGTGCCAGCAGCCAAAATACAGGGATGGGTGATAATGAGCAGTTCTTC.

This clone was recorded many times. The J gene is TRBJ2-1, the V gene TRBV5-5, with D perhaps matching TRBD1 (5 bases). Germline V gives CDR1 SGHKS, CDR2 YYEKEE (reference sequence). CDR3 length: 13 residues. Between the trimmed V and J ends, which lost 0 bases and 7 bases, there was a span of 8 bases. The CDR3 nucleotides are TGTGCCAGCAGCTTGGTTAGGGGAAATGAGCAGTTCTTC. It codes for CASSLVRGNEQFF.

V usage is TRBV5-5 and J usage is TRBJ2-5; the match to TRBD2 covers 7 bases. V lost 3 bases, J lost 5 bases, and 7 bases stayed unmatched. Germline V CDR1 and CDR2: SGHKS, YYEKEE (reference sequence). The CDR3 spans 14 residues. CDR3 sequence: CASSSGRGGETQYF. The CDR3 region has the DNA TGTGCCAGCAGCTCGGGGAGGGGAGGGGAGACCCAGTACTTC.

V and J are TRBV5-1 and TRBJ2-7; D may be TRBD1 (6 bases). With 0 bases removed from V and 7 bases from J, the gap between germline ends came to 8 bases. CDR3 length equals 12 residues. The germline CDR1 and CDR2 sequences are SGHRS and YFSETQ. In nucleotides, the CDR3 is TGCGCCAGCAGCTTGGATAGGGGGGAGCAGTACTTC. This translates into CASSLDRGEQYF.

The chain uses TRBV27 and TRBJ1-5; a weak D match, TRBD1 (6 bases). Trimming took 10 bases from V and 0 from J, leaving 16 bases between them. The CDR3 totals 15 residues. CDR1 MNHEY and CDR2 SMNVEV come from the germline V gene (reference sequence). CDR3 nucleotides: TGTGCCATCCTTTCCGACAGGAATAGCAATCAGCCCCAGCATTTT. Protein product: CAILSDRNSNQPQHF.

V usage is TRBV25-1 and J usage is TRBJ1-4; maybe TRBD1 (6 bases). CDR1 is MGHDK, CDR2 SYGVNS, per germline. V gave up 6 bases and J gave up 7 bases, with 12 bases separating them. The CDR3 totals 13 residues. The CDR3 here is CASSPGEGEKLFF. The DNA for the CDR3 is TGTGCCAGCAGCCCAGGGGAGGGTGAAAAACTGTTTTTT.

The J gene is TRBJ2-7, the V gene TRBV11-2, with D possibly TRBD2 on 6 matching bases. CDR3 size: 15 residues. Trimming pared 1 base from V and 3 bases from J, leaving 13 bases between. From germline, CDR1 is SGHAT and CDR2 FQNNGV. For the CDR3, the DNA is TGTGCCAGCAGCTTAGGGACTACTGATCTCTACGAGCAGTACTTC. It specifies CASSLGTTDLYEQYF.

This clone was detected a few times. The chain couples TRBV2 to TRBJ1-5; 7 nucleotides align to TRBD1. Germline V gene sequence: CDR1 SNHLY, CDR2 FYNNEI. The CDR3 totals 15 residues. J was trimmed by 3 bases and V by 4 bases; bases with no gene match: 6. The CDR3 region is CASSAGGKYNQPQHF. The CDR3 DNA follows: TGTGCCAGCAGTGCAGGGGGAAAATACAATCAGCCCCAGCATTTT. Combining the CDR3 with reference TRBV2 and TRBJ1-5 gives the whole variable domain EPEVTQTPSHQVTQMGQEVILRCVPISNHLYFYWYRQILGQKVEFLVSFYNNEISEKSEIFDDQFSVERPDGSNFTLKIRSTKLEDSAMYFCASSAGGKYNQPQHFGDGTRLSIL.

This sequence joins TRBV6-5 and TRBJ1-5; weak D call: TRBD1 (5 bases). This CDR3 has 14 residues. Between the trimmed V and J ends, which lost 5 bases and 4 bases, there was a span of 12 bases. Per germline, CDR1 MNHEY and CDR2 SVGAGI. Here the CDR3 reads CASSTDGTNQPQHF. DNA for the CDR3: TGTGCCAGCAGTACAGACGGGACTAATCAGCCCCAGCATTTT.

This clone appeared once. The chain uses TRBV12-3 or TRBV12-4 and TRBJ2-5; D is ambiguous. CDR3 length: 12 amino acids. Trimming removed 8 bases at V and 5 bases at J, with 12 bases between. CDR3 sequence: CASSPPGETQYF. The DNA of the CDR3 is TGTGCCAGCTCCCCCCCCGGGGAGACCCAGTACTTC.